Listed below are T cell receptor beta chains from one sample, sequenced in a study of cytotoxic CD8 clonotypes in ibrutinib-treated CLL. TCRdb keeps only in-frame clones here, not all; method: immunoSEQ multiplex PCR. The sample comprises 150,000 to 200,000 clones, approximately 77% of which are singletons, and over 2% rests with the top ten. The material was PBMCs, obtained after 12 months of ibrutinib treatment. The receptors come from a human donor with chronic lymphocytic leukemia. Each CDR3 is given with its conserved first and last residue. The D gene is left open where the match is weak. Only part of the rows carry a size: once, few, many, or a class if the clone is expanded.

v_gene	d_gene	j_gene	abundance	CDR3nt	CDR3aa
TRBV5-1	TRBD2	TRBJ2-2	NA	TGCGCCAGCGAAACCACTAGCGGACGCAACGGGGAGCTGTTTTTT	CASETTSGRNGELFF
TRBV18	TRBD2	TRBJ2-2	NA	TGTGCCAGTCACCGGACTAGCGGGGGATTTAACACCGGGGAGCTGTTTTTT	CASHRTSGGFNTGELFF
TRBV5-1	NA	TRBJ1-2	NA	TGCGCCAGCAGCATTGACCAGGGAATCTACACCTTC	CASSIDQGIYTF
TRBV7-2	NA	TRBJ2-1	NA	TGTGCCAGCAGACCACGGCTCAATCCAAACAATGAGCAGTTCTTC	CASRPRLNPNNEQFF
TRBV28	TRBD1	TRBJ1-1	NA	TGTGCCAGCAGTTTCCGGGACAGGGGGCTTATGAACACTGAAGCTTTCTTT	CASSFRDRGLMNTEAFF
TRBV28	TRBD2	TRBJ2-3	NA	TGTGCCAGCAGTCCCTCGCGGGCGGGAGGCTCTCAAGATACGCAGTATTTT	CASSPSRAGGSQDTQYF
TRBV29-1	NA	TRBJ2-5	NA	TGCAGCGTGCCGGGACCGACAGAAGAGACCCAGTACTTC	CSVPGPTEETQYF
TRBV4-2	TRBD1	TRBJ1-2	NA	TGTGCCAGCAGCCAAGAAGGGGCAGGGGGCTTGGGTGGCTACACCTTC	CASSQEGAGGLGGYTF
TRBV5-1	NA	TRBJ1-2	NA	TGCGCCAGCAGCCTCCATAACAGGGTGGAATACTATGGCTACACCTTC	CASSLHNRVEYYGYTF
TRBV6-5	TRBD1	TRBJ1-2	NA	TGTGCCAGCAGTTACTGGGACAGGGCTGGAGGCTACACCTTC	CASSYWDRAGGYTF
TRBV7-6	NA	TRBJ2-3	NA	TGTGCCAGCAGCCCGAGCAGGGATACGCAGTATTTT	CASSPSRDTQYF
TRBV6-1	TRBD1	TRBJ2-7	NA	TGTGCCAGCAGTACTACGGACAGGGGGCTCGGCGAGCAGTACTTC	CASSTTDRGLGEQYF
TRBV15	NA	TRBJ2-7	NA	TGTGCCACCAGCCCTCGCCTAGGCAGCTCCTACGAGCAGTACTTC	CATSPRLGSSYEQYF
TRBV7-8	NA	TRBJ1-3	few	TGTGCCAGCGGGAACTTGAGCTCTGGAAACACCATATATTTT	CASGNLSSGNTIYF
TRBV28	NA	TRBJ2-7	NA	TGTGCCAGCACCCCGGTTTTAGGCTACGAGCAGTACTTC	CASTPVLGYEQYF
TRBV18	NA	TRBJ2-7	NA	TGTGCCAGCTCACCGAGGAGGGGCAGCTCCTACGAGCAGTACTTC	CASSPRRGSSYEQYF
TRBV5-1	NA	TRBJ2-3	NA	TGCGCCAGCTCCCAACTCCCCACGGAGGCAGATACGCAGTATTTT	CASSQLPTEADTQYF
TRBV10-3	TRBD1	TRBJ2-7	NA	TGTGCCATCAGTGAACGGACAGGACCGGTGTACGAGCAGTACTTC	CAISERTGPVYEQYF
TRBV4-3	NA	TRBJ2-7	NA	TGCGCCAGCAGCCAAGGTCCGGGGTCACTCTCCTACGAGCAGTACTTC	CASSQGPGSLSYEQYF
TRBV7-8	NA	TRBJ2-1	NA	TGTGCCAGCACCCCTCGGAGCGTCTCCTACAATGAGCAGTTCTTC	CASTPRSVSYNEQFF
TRBV7-7	NA	TRBJ2-7	NA	TGTGCCAGCAGCCCCGGTCCATACTACGAGCAGTACTTC	CASSPGPYYEQYF
TRBV10-3	TRBD2	TRBJ2-5	NA	TGTGCCATCAACTCGCGGGGGGATTCCGAGACCCAGTACTTC	CAINSRGDSETQYF
TRBV30	TRBD1	TRBJ1-4	NA	TGTGCAACGGACGGCCAGGGGGGTGGTAATGAAAAACTGTTTTTT	CATDGQGGGNEKLFF
TRBV19	NA	TRBJ2-2	NA	TGTGCCAGTAGTATCCAACATCTCGCGAACACCGGGGAGCTGTTTTTT	CASSIQHLANTGELFF
TRBV2	TRBD2	TRBJ2-1	NA	TGTGCCAGCATCAGCGGGGGACCTCCGTTCTTC	CASISGGPPFF